This T cell receptor (beta chain) originates from a study of type 1 regulatory T cells. Study-level information: T-allo10 is an in vitro-generated, Tr1-enriched CD4 T cell product specific for alloantigen. Study-level points and caveats: Type 1 regulatory T cells had a more restricted TCR repertoire than non-type 1 regulatory T cells.

A single record per CDR3 protein comes from TCRdb applying MiXCR to the reads. Among tens of thousands of distinct CDR3 sequences listed, less than 25% were seen once. The length of the CDR3 is 16 residues. The V gene's germline CDR1 is SEHNR and CDR2 FQNEAQ (reference sequence). Trimming removed 1 base from V and 2 bases from J, with 12 bases in between. This clonotype was found a few times. Its matching antigen is unknown. J is TRBJ2-1 and V is TRBV7-9; either TRBD1 or TRBD2 may supply D (5 bases each). The receptor comes from a human donor in good health. Sample: cultured type 1 regulatory T (Tr1) cells, either the whole culture or a sorted fraction (not recorded which). The CDR3 here is CASSLVVGVTYNEQFF. Here the CDR3 DNA reads TGTGCCAGCAGCTTAGTGGTGGGGGTAACCTACAATGAGCAGTTCTTC.